Sequencing of this T cell receptor beta chain was carried out in a study of T cell clonotyping in hematopoietic cell transplantation. Sequencing was performed with immunoSEQ multiplex PCR; in TCRdb, only in-frame clones are kept and a portion is missing. This sample carries under 15,000 clones, about four fifths of them seen once, and the ten largest clones take 5.8%. Blood collection times were about day -28 and days 30, 100, 180 posttransplant. This clone was detected only a few times. This receptor was obtained from a female patient aged 40 to 50 who had an allogeneic stem cell transplant from a related donor, so T cells may come from the graft donor. Some clones in this sample may be carry-over from other donors' samples. Source: PBMCs, taken 100 days after allogeneic stem cell transplant.

The chain's CDR3 is CASGPEDNQPQHF. CDR3 nucleotide sequence: TGTGCCAGCGGTCCCGAGGATAATCAGCCCCAGCATTTT. The V gene is TRBV28, the J gene TRBJ1-5; D uncertain. Trimming cost V 8 bases and J 4 bases, with 12 bases left between them. Germline V CDR1 and CDR2: MDHEN, SYDVKM. The CDR3 runs to 13 residues.